Shown below are 15 T cell receptor beta chains from a single sample sequenced in a study of T-cell memory formation after mild COVID-19 (dated by TCRdb to about 2021). Receptor amplification or capture employed 5' RACE. The instrument was an Illumina NovaSeq 6000. TCRdb cleaned the public reads at Q25 with fastp, built clones with MiXCR and kept in-frame beta chains. When rows share a CDR3 protein, they turn into one entry using the most common DNA and genes. Present in this sample are approximately 50,000 distinct CDR3 sequences, around 12% of which were seen just once. Clones ranked in the top ten supply around 25% of the sample. The sequencing input was PBMCs or a T cell subset sorted from them (not recorded which). Receptor source: a young man who had mild COVID-19 (a few samples of this study predate the infection). The sample titles of this study are shuffled in the database, so cell type and time point are left out; the donor was told from shared clones.

A few counts support this clonotype. The chain employs TRBV10-3 and TRBJ2-3; the D gene could be TRBD1 or TRBD2 (5 bases each). Trimming removed 3 bases from V and 2 bases from J, with 9 bases in between. The CDR3 runs to 14 residues. Germline V gene lookup returns CDR1 ENHRY and CDR2 SYGVKD. The CDR3 loop is CAISEWGYTDTQYF. CDR3 in DNA: TGTGCCATCAGTGAATGGGGGTACACAGATACGCAGTATTTT.

This clonotype has at least ten counts. The chain is built from TRBV10-3 and TRBJ2-2; a possible D gene is TRBD1 (6 bases). Trimming shortened V by 10 bases and J by 6 bases, and 15 bases separated the two germline ends. This CDR3 has 13 amino acids. Germline V gene lookup returns CDR1 ENHRY and CDR2 SYGVKD. CDR3 coding DNA: TGTGCCACGAAGGGACACCCGGCCGGGGAGCTGTTTTTT. Translation gives CATKGHPAGELFF.

The V and J genes are TRBV27 and TRBJ2-7; D possibly corresponds to TRBD2 (6 bases). The CDR3 contains 13 residues. V was pared by 7 bases and J by 0 bases, with 10 bases between. From germline, CDR1 is MNHEY and CDR2 SMNVEV (reference sequence). The CDR3 is CASKAGPSYEQYV. CDR3 bases: TGTGCCAGCAAGGCGGGGCCCTCCTACGAGCAGTACGTC.

This clonotype showed up many times. The J gene is TRBJ2-7, the V gene TRBV6-5; 7 bases align to TRBD1. CDR1 and CDR2 from the germline V gene are MNHEY and SVGAGI. The trim removed 5 bases at V and 1 base at J, leaving 2 bases unmatched. The CDR3 is 13 residues long. The CDR3 nucleotides read TGTGCCAGCAGTAGGGGACAGTCCTACGAGCAGTACGTC. It yields the protein CASSRGQSYEQYV.

This sequence joins TRBV7-9 and TRBJ1-2; D remains unclear. V was trimmed by 1 base and J by 6 bases, leaving 6 bases between them. The CDR3 has 12 residues. Germline V gene sequence: CDR1 SEHNR, CDR2 FQNEAQ (reference sequence). In DNA form, the CDR3 reads TGTGCCAGCAGCTTAGGCGAGGATGGCTACACCTTC. Protein sequence: CASSLGEDGYTF.

A few counts support this clonotype. The chain carries TRBV29-1 and TRBJ2-3; 7 nucleotides match TRBD1. Losses at the gene ends were 6 bases for V and 2 bases for J; bases not matched to a gene: 8. This CDR3 region has 14 residues. The germline CDR1 and CDR2 sequences are SQVTM and ANQGSEA. The CDR3 loop reads CSVATGAYTDTQYF. DNA for the CDR3: TGCAGCGTAGCTACAGGGGCCTACACAGATACGCAGTATTTT.

The table lists this clonotype with a few counts. The gene calls are TRBV11-2 and TRBJ2-1; D may be TRBD1 (5 bases). The V end lost 5 bases, the J end lost 4 bases, and 9 bases lay between the germline ends. Germline assignment: CDR1 SGHAT and CDR2 FQNNGV. The length of the CDR3 is 13 residues. DNA of the CDR3: TGTGCCAGCAGCCCACAGGATTACAATGAGCAGTTCTTC. Protein: CASSPQDYNEQFF.

This clonotype was found many times. V gene TRBV5-1 combines with J gene TRBJ2-2, with D perhaps matching TRBD2 (6 bases). Trimming pared 5 bases from V and 7 bases from J, leaving 12 bases between. CDR3 size: 13 residues. From germline, CDR1 is SGHRS and CDR2 YFSETQ. CDR3 residues: CASREGSYGELFF. CDR3 coding DNA: TGCGCCAGCAGGGAGGGGTCTTACGGGGAGCTGTTTTTT.

The V call is TRBV10-2, the J call TRBJ2-7; TRBD2 agrees at 9 bases. V lost 8 bases to trimming and J lost 3 bases; unmatched junction nucleotides: 5. The germline V gene encodes CDR1 WSHSY and CDR2 SAAADI. CDR3 size: 13 residues. This CDR3 reads CASLRGGFYEQYF. The CDR3 bases are TGCGCCAGCCTGCGGGGGGGGTTCTACGAGCAGTACTTC.

This clonotype occurred many times. This rearrangement joins TRBV15 to TRBJ2-5, with D perhaps assigned TRBD1 or TRBD2 (6 bases each). The germline gives CDR1 LNHNV, CDR2 YYDKDF (reference sequence). The CDR3 is 14 residues long. The ends were cut back, 0 bases at V and 5 bases at J, with 10 bases in the middle. The CDR3: CATSRDRGPETQYF. The CDR3 coding sequence is TGTGCCACCAGCAGAGACCGGGGGCCGGAGACCCAGTACTTC. Based on the CDR3 plus reference TRBV15 and TRBJ2-5, the full variable domain is DAMVIQNPRYQVTQFGKPVTLSCSQTLNHNVMYWYQQKSSQAPKLLFHYYDKDFNNEADTPDNFQSRRPNTSFCFLDIRSPGLGDTAMYLCATSRDRGPETQYFGPGTRLLVL.

This clonotype has more than one count but fewer than ten. The V gene is TRBV4-1, the J gene TRBJ1-1; unclear D gene. This CDR3 has 12 residues. Trimming removed 1 base at V and 6 bases at J, with 6 bases between. The germline V gene encodes CDR1 MGHRA and CDR2 YSYEKL. CDR3 in DNA: TGCGCCAGCAGCCAAGGAGGCCCTGAAGCTTTCTTT. Translated, it gives CASSQGGPEAFF.

The chain links TRBV29-1 to TRBJ1-1; D ambiguous. The germline CDR1 and CDR2 sequences are SQVTM and ANQGSEA. The CDR3 is 13 amino acids. Trimming removed 4 bases from V and 2 bases from J, with 11 bases in between. The CDR3 DNA is TGCAGCGTTGCACAGCATTATAACACTGAAGCTTTCTTT. The encoded protein is CSVAQHYNTEAFF.

The chain combines TRBV7-3 with TRBJ2-3; D not certain. Germline CDR1 is SGHTA and CDR2 is FQGTGA. CDR3 length equals 13 residues. Trimming took off 4 bases at V and 11 bases at J, with 16 bases between the two ends. CDR3 protein: CASSSKMLAEQYF. CDR3 nucleotides: TGTGCCAGCAGCTCAAAGATGTTGGCGGAGCAGTATTTT.

The chain joins TRBV7-2 to TRBJ2-7; 8 positions agree with TRBD1. CDR3 length equals 14 residues. With 0 bases clipped from V and 3 bases from J, the junction kept 1 base outside the gene matches. Per the germline V gene, CDR1 is SGHTA and CDR2 is FQGNSA. The chain's CDR3 is CASSLAGQGYEQYV. The CDR3 DNA follows: TGTGCCAGCAGCTTAGCCGGACAGGGCTACGAGCAGTACGTC.

This clonotype appeared a few times. The chain has TRBV20-1 and TRBJ1-1; D gene unclear. Germline V gene sequence: CDR1 DFQATT, CDR2 SNEGSKA (reference sequence). The V gene lost 2 bases and the J gene lost 1 base, with 8 bases spanning the gap. The CDR3 length is 13 residues. The CDR3 nucleotides are TGCAGTGCTAGAAGGTCCTCGAACACTGAAGCTTTCTTT. This translates into CSARRSSNTEAFF.